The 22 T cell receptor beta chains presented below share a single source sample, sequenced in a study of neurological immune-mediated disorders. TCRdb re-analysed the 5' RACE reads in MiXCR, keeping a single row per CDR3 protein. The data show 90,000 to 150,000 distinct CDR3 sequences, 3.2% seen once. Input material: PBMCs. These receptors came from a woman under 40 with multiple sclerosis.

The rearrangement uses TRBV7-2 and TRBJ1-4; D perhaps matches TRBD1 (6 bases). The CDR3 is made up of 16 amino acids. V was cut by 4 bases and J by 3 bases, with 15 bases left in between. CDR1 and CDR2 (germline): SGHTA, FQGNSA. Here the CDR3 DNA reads TGTGCCAGCAGCTGGGGAGCAGGGGCCCCTAATGAAAAACTGTTTTTT. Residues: CASSWGAGAPNEKLFF.

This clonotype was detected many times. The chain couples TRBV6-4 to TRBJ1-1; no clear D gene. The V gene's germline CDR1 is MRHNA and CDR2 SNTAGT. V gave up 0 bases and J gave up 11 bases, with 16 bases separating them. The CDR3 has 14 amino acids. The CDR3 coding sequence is TGTGCCAGCAGTGACTCGGTAGGCGCCGAGAGGGCTTTCTTT. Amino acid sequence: CASSDSVGAERAFF.

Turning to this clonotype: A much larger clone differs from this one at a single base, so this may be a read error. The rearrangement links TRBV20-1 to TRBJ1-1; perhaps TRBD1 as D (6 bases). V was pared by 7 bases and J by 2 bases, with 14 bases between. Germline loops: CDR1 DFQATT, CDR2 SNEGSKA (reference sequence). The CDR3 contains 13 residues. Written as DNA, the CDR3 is TGCAGTGAGGGCAGGGGAAAAAACACTGAAGCTTTCTTT. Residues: CSEGRGKNTEAFF.

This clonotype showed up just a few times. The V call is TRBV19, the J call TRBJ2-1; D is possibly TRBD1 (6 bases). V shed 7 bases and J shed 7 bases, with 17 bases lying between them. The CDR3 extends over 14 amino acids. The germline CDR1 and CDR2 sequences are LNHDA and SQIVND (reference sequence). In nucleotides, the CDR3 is TGTGCCAGTAACCCGGCAGGGGCAACGAATGAGCAGTTCTTC. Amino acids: CASNPAGATNEQFF.

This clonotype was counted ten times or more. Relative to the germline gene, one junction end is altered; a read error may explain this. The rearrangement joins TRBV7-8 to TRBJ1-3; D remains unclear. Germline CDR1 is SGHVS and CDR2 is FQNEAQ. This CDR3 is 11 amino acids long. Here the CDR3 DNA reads TGCGCCTCTTCTTCTGGAAACACCATATATTTT. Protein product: CASSSGNTIYF.

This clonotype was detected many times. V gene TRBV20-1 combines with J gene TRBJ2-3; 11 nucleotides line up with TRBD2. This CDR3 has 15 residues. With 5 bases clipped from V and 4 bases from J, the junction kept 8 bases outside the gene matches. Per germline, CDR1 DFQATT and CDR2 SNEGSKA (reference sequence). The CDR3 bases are TGCAGTGCTCGAACCCGACTAGCGGGGTCAGATACGCAGTATTTT. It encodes CSARTRLAGSDTQYF.

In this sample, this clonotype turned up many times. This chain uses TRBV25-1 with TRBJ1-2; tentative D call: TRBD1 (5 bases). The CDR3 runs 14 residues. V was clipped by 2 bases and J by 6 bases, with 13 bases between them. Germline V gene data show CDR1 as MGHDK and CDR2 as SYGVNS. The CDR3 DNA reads TGTGCCAGCAGTGAAACCCGGGGGAGGAATGGCTACACCTTC. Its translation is CASSETRGRNGYTF.

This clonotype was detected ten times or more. The CDR3 bases are TGCGCCAGCAGCCCCGCGGCGTACAATGAGCAGTTCTTC. Its translation is CASSPAAYNEQFF. The chain couples TRBV5-1 to TRBJ2-1, with D unclear. Deletions cut 4 bases from V and 4 bases from J, with 9 bases between. In germline, CDR1 is SGHRS, CDR2 YFSETQ. The length of the CDR3 is 13 residues. Combining the CDR3 with reference TRBV5-1 and TRBJ2-1 gives the whole variable domain KAGVTQTPRYLIKTRGQQVTLSCSPISGHRSVSWYQQTPGQGLQFLFEYFSETQRNKGNFPGRFSGRQFSNSRSEMNVSTLELGDSALYLCASSPAAYNEQFFGPGTRLTVL.

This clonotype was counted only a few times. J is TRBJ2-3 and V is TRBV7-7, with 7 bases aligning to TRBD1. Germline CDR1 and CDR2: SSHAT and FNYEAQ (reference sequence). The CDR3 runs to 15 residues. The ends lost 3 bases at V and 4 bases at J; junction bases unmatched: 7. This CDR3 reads CASSLRDSGSDTQYF. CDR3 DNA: TGTGCCAGCAGCTTGAGGGACAGTGGATCAGATACGCAGTATTTT.

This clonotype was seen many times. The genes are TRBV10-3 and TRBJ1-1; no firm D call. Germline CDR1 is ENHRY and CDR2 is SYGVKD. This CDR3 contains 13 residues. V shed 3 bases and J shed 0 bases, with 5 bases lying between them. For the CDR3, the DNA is TGTGCCATCAGTGACCAGGTGAACACTGAAGCTTTCTTT. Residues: CAISDQVNTEAFF.

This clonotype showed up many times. The CDR3 sequence is CASSLVDGTEAFF. The CDR3 DNA sequence: TGTGCCAGCAGCTTAGTGGATGGCACTGAAGCTTTCTTT. The chain uses TRBV13 and TRBJ1-1, with unresolved D. This CDR3 has 13 amino acids. The ends were cut back, 1 base at V and 4 bases at J, with 7 bases in the middle. CDR1 is PRHDT, CDR2 FYEKMQ, per germline (reference sequence).

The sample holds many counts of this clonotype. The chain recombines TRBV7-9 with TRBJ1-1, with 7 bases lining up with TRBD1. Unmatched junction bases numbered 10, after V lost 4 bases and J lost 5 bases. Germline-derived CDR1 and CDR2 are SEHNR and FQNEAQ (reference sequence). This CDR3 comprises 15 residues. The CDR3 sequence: CASSSWETGWTEAFF. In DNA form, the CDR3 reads TGTGCCAGCAGCTCTTGGGAGACAGGGTGGACTGAAGCTTTCTTT.

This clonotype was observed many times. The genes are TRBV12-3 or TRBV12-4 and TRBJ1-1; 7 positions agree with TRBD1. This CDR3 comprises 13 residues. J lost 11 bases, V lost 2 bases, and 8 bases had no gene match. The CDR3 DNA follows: TGTGCCAGCAGTTTACCACCGGGACAGTTTGCTTTCTTT. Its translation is CASSLPPGQFAFF.

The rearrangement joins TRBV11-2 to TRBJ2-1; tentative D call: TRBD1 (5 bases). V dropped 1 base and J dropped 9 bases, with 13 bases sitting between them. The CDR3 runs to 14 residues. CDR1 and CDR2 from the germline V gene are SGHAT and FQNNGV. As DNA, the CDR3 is TGTGCCAGCAGCTTAGGGCAGGGTAGAAGTGAGCAGTTCTTC. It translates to CASSLGQGRSEQFF.

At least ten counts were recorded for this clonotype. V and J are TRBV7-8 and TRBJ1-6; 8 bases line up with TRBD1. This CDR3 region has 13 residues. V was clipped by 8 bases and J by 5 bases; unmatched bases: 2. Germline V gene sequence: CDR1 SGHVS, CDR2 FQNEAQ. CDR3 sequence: CASLGQDNSPLHF. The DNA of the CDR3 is TGTGCCAGCTTGGGACAGGATAATTCACCCCTCCACTTT.

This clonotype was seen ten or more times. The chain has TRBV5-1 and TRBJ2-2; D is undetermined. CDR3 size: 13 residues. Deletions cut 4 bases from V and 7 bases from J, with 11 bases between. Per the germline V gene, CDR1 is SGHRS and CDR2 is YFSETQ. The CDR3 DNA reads TGCGCCAGCAGCCTCCTCGCGATCGGGGAGCTGTTTTTT. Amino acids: CASSLLAIGELFF.

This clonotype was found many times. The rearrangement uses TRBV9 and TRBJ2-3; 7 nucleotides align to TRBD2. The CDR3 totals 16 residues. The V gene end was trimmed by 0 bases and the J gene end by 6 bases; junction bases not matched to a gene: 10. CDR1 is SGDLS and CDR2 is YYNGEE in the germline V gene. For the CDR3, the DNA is TGTGCCAGCAGCGTAGTCAGCGGGACGCCTTGGGATACGCAGTATTTT. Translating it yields CASSVVSGTPWDTQYF. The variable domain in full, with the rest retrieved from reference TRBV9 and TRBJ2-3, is DSGVTQTPKHLITATGQRVTLRCSPRSGDLSVYWYQQSLDQGLQFLIQYYNGEERAKGNILERFSAQQFPDLHSELNLSSLELGDSALYFCASSVVSGTPWDTQYFGPGTRLTVL.

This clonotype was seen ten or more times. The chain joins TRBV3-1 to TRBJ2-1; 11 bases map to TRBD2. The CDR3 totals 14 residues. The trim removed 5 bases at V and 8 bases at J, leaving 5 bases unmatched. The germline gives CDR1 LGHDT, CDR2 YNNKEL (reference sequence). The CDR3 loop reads CASSRGTSGDEQFF. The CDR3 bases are TGTGCCAGCAGCAGAGGGACTAGCGGCGATGAGCAGTTCTTC.

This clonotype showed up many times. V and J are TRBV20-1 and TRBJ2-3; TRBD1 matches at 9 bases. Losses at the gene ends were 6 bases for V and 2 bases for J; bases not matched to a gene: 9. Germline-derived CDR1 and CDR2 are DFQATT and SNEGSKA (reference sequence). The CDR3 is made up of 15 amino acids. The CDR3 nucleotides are TGCAGTGCGAAAGCCGGGACAGGGTTCACAGATACGCAGTATTTT. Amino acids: CSAKAGTGFTDTQYF.

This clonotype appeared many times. CDR3 coding DNA: TGTGCCAGCAGTCTCAGGCCGTACGAGCAGTACTTC. It is translated as CASSLRPYEQYF. The chain couples TRBV6-1 to TRBJ2-7; D ambiguous. Germline CDR1 MNHNS, CDR2 SASEGT. The CDR3 is 12 residues long. Trimming took 5 bases from V and 4 from J, leaving 9 bases between them.

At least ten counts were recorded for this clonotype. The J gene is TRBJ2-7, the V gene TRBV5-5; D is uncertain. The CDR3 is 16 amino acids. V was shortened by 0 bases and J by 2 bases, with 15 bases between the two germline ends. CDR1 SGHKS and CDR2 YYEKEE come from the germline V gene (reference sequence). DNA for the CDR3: TGTGCCAGCAGCTTGGGTGCTGCGACCTCGACCTACGAGCAGTACTTC. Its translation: CASSLGAATSTYEQYF.

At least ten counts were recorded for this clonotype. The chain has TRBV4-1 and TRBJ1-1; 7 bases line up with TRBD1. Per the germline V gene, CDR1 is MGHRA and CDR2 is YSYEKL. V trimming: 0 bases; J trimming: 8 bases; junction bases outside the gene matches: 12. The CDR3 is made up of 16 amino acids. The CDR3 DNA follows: TGCGCCAGCAGCCAAGATCCCGGCGACAGGGCAATAGAAGCTTTCTTT. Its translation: CASSQDPGDRAIEAFF.